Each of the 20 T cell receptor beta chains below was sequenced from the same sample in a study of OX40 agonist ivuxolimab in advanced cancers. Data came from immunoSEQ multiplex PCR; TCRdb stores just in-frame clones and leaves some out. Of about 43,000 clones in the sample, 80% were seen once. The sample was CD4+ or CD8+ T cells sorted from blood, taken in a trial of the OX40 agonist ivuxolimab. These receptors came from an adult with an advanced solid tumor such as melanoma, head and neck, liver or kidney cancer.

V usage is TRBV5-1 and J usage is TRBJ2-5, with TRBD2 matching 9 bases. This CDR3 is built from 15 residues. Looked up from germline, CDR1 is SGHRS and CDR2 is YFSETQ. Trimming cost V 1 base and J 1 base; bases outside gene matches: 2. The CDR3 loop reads CASSLFSGGQETQYF. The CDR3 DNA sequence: TGCGCCAGCAGCTTGTTTAGCGGGGGCCAAGAGACCCAGTACTTC.

The CDR3 DNA follows: TGTGCCAGCAGTTTGTCTGGCTACGAGCAGTACTTC. Translated, it gives CASSLSGYEQYF. The V and J genes are TRBV6-5 and TRBJ2-7; D not certain. Germline lookup yields CDR1 MNHEY and CDR2 SVGAGI. This CDR3 contains 12 residues. V was cut by 4 bases and J by 3 bases, with 7 bases left in between.

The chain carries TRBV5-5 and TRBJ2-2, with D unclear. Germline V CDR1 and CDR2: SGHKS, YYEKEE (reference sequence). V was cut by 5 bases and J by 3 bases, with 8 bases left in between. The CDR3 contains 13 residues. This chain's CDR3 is CASSVRDTGELFF. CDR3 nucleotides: TGTGCCAGCAGTGTAAGAGACACCGGGGAGCTGTTTTTT.

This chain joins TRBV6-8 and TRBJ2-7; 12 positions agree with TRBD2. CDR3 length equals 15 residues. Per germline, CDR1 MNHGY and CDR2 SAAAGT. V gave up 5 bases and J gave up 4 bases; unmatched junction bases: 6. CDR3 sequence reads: CASSQRLAGVYEQYF. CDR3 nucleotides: TGTGCCAGCAGTCAAAGACTAGCGGGAGTATACGAGCAGTACTTC.

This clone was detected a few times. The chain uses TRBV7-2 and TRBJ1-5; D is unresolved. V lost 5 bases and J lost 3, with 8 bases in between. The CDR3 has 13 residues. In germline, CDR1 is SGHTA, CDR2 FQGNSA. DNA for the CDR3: TGTGCCAGCAGCAAGGGTCCCAATCAGCCCCAGCATTTT. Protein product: CASSKGPNQPQHF.

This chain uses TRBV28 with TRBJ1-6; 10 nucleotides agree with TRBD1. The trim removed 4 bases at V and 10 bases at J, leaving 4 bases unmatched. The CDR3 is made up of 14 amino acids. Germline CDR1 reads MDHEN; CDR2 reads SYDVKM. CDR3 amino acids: CASSSGQGESPLHF. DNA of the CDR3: TGTGCCAGCAGTTCAGGACAGGGGGAATCACCCCTCCACTTT.

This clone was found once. This CDR3 is CASSFSSDYGYTF. The CDR3 DNA reads TGCGCCAGCAGCTTCTCTTCCGACTATGGCTACACCTTC. The chain is built from TRBV5-1 and TRBJ1-2; D unresolved. This CDR3 is built from 13 residues. Germline lookup yields CDR1 SGHRS and CDR2 YFSETQ. V dropped 2 bases and J dropped 3 bases, with 8 bases sitting between them.

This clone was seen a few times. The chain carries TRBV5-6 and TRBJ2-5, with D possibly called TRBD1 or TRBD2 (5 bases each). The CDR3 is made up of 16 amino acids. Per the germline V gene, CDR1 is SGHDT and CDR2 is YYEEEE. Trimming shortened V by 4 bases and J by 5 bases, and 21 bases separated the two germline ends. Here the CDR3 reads CASSTSGRLVGETQYF. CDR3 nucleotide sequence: TGTGCCAGCAGCACTTCGGGACGGCTGGTGGGTGAGACCCAGTACTTC. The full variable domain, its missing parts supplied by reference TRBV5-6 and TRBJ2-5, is DAGVTQSPTHLIKTRGQQVTLRCSPKSGHDTVSWYQQALGQGPQFIFQYYEEEERQRGNFPDRFSGHQFPNYSSELNVNALLLGDSALYLCASSTSGRLVGETQYFGPGTRLLVL.

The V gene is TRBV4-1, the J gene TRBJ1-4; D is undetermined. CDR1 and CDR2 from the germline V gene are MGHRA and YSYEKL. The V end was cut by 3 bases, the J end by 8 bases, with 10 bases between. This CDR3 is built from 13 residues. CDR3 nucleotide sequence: TGCGCCAGCAGCCAGACCATGGGGGAAAAACTGTTTTTT. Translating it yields CASSQTMGEKLFF.

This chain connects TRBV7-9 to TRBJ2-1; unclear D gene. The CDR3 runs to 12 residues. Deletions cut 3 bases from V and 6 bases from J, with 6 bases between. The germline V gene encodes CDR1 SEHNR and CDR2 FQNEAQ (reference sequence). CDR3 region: CASSFLGNEQFF. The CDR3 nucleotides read TGTGCCAGCAGCTTCTTAGGCAATGAGCAGTTCTTC.

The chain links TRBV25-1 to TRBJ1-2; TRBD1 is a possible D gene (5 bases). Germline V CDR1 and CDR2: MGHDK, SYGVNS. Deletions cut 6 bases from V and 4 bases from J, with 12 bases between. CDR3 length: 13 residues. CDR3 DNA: TGTGCCAGCAGGGAGACGGACACCTATGGCTACACCTTC. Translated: CASRETDTYGYTF.

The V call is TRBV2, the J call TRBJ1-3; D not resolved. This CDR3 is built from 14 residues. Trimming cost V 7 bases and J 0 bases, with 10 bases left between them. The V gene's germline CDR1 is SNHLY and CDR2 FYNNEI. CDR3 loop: CASTGRRSGNTIYF. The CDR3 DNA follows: TGTGCCAGCACAGGCAGACGCTCTGGAAACACCATATATTTT.

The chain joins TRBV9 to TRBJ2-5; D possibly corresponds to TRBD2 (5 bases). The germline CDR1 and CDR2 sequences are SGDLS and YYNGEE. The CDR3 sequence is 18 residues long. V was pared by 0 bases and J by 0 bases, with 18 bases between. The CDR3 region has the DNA TGTGCCAGCAGCGTAGGGGCTCGGGGAAGTGGCCACCAAGAGACCCAGTACTTC. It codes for CASSVGARGSGHQETQYF.

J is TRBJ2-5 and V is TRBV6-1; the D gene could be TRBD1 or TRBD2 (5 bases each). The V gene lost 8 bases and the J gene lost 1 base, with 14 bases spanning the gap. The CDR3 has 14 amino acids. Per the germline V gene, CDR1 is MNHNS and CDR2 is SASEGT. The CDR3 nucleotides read TGTGCCAGCTCCAAAACCGGGACCCAAGAGACCCAGTACTTC. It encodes CASSKTGTQETQYF.

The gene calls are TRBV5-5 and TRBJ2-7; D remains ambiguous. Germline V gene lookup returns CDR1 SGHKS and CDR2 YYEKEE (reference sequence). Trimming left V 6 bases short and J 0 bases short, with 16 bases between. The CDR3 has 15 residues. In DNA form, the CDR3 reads TGTGCCAGCACGTCGGATATGACTGTCTCCTACGAGCAGTACTTC. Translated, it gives CASTSDMTVSYEQYF.

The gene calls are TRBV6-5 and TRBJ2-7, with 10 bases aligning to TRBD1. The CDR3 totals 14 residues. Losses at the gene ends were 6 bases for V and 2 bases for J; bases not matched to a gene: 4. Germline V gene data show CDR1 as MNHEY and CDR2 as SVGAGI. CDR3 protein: CASRIGQGAYEQYF. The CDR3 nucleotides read TGTGCCAGCAGAATAGGACAGGGGGCCTACGAGCAGTACTTC.

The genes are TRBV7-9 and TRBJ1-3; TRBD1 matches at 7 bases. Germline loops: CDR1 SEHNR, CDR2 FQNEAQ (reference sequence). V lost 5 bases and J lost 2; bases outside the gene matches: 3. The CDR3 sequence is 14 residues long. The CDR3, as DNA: TGTGCCAGCAGCCGAGACAGGGCTGGAAACACCATATATTTT. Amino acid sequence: CASSRDRAGNTIYF.

CDR3 coding DNA: TGTGCCTATCGCGTGGGGGGCGGAGAGACCCAGTACTTC. It is translated as CAYRVGGGETQYF. The rearrangement uses TRBV30 and TRBJ2-5; D could derive from TRBD1 or TRBD2 (6 bases each). The germline V gene has CDR1 GTSNPN and CDR2 SVGIG (reference sequence). The CDR3 is 13 residues long. V shed 7 bases and J shed 4 bases, with 16 bases lying between them.

The CDR3 is CASSLQEGGYTF. The CDR3 nucleotides read TGTGCCAGCAGCTTGCAGGAGGGGGGCTACACCTTC. The V call is TRBV7-6, the J call TRBJ1-2, with D maybe TRBD1 (5 bases). Germline V gene sequence: CDR1 SGHVS, CDR2 FNYEAQ. The V gene lost 3 bases and the J gene lost 8 bases, with 10 bases spanning the gap. The CDR3 covers 12 residues.

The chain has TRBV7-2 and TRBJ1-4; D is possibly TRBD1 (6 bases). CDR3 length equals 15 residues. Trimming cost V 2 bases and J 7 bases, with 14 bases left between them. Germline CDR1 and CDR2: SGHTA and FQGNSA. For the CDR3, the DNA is TGTGCCAGCAGCTTATTAGGAGGGGGGAGTGAAAAACTGTTTTTT. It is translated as CASSLLGGGSEKLFF.